Listed here is a single T cell receptor beta chain. This sample is part of a study of technical replicates of blood from a few donors. This CDR3 is built from 14 residues. From germline, CDR1 is LNHNV and CDR2 YYDKDF (reference sequence). V dropped 2 bases and J dropped 1; count of bases not matched to a gene: 1. Assay used: immunoSEQ multiplex PCR; TCRdb lists only in-frame clones, some missing. The data show 40,000 to 55,000 clones, more than 95% seen once. Sequencing was carried out using T cells isolated from PBMCs. The V and J genes are TRBV15 and TRBJ2-7, with 8 positions matching TRBD2. This TCR came from a human donor in good health. The CDR3 DNA follows: TGTGCCACCAGCAGACTAGCGGGTTCCTACGAGCAGTACTTC. Protein sequence: CATSRLAGSYEQYF.